A single sample gave rise to the 4 T cell receptor beta chains below, sequenced in a study of cytomegalovirus exposure and HLA in healthy donors. 60 Vbeta and 13 Jbeta primers were used in PCR. Profiling relied on immunoSEQ multiplex PCR, and the TCRdb table lists in-frame clones only, not all of them. The sample has approximately 140,000 clones, approximately 80% seen once. Sample: PBMCs. The receptor source for this set is a man aged 35-49 years in good health and CMV-seropositive.

This sequence joins TRBV5-1 and TRBJ2-1, with TRBD1 identical over 10 bases. J was trimmed by 10 bases and V by 0 bases; bases with no gene match: 7. Germline-derived CDR1 and CDR2 are SGHRS and YFSETQ. The CDR3 runs to 15 residues. Here the CDR3 reads CASSLAGTGDREQFF. The CDR3 region has the DNA TGCGCCAGCAGCTTGGCCGGGACAGGGGACCGGGAGCAGTTCTTC.

CDR3 sequence: CASSGGQVNQPQHF. The CDR3 bases are TGTGCCAGCAGCGGGGGACAGGTCAATCAGCCCCAGCATTTT. This chain links TRBV7-8 with TRBJ1-5; 8 bases are a match to TRBD1. CDR1 and CDR2 from the germline V gene are SGHVS and FQNEAQ. This CDR3 has 14 amino acids. With V trimmed by 5 bases and J by 3 bases, 3 bases remained unmatched. Full variable domain (outside the CDR3, taken from reference TRBV7-8 and TRBJ1-5): GAGVSQSPRYKVAKRGQDVALRCDPISGHVSLFWYQQALGQGPEFLTYFQNEAQLDKSGLPSDRFFAERPEGSVSTLKIQRTQQEDSAVYLCASSGGQVNQPQHFGDGTRLSIL.

The chain recombines TRBV9 with TRBJ2-7, with 7 bases identical to TRBD1. CDR3 length equals 11 residues. Germline V gives CDR1 SGDLS, CDR2 YYNGEE. V shed 4 bases, J shed 5 bases, and the junction held 0 bases outside the gene matches. The CDR3 loop is CASSRGHEQYF. The CDR3 DNA reads TGTGCCAGCAGCAGGGGGCACGAGCAGTACTTC.

The rearrangement links TRBV30 to TRBJ1-6; 7 bases align to TRBD1. Losses at the gene ends were 3 bases for V and 8 bases for J; bases not matched to a gene: 4. Per the germline V gene, CDR1 is GTSNPN and CDR2 is SVGIG (reference sequence). This CDR3 is built from 13 residues. CDR3 sequence: CAWRGQFDSPLHF. The CDR3 bases are TGTGCCTGGAGGGGACAGTTTGATTCACCCCTCCACTTT. The full variable domain, its missing parts supplied by reference TRBV30 and TRBJ1-6, is SQTIHQWPATLVQPVGSPLSLECTVEGTSNPNLYWYRQAAGRGLQLLFYSVGIGQISSEVPQNLSASRPQDRQFILSSKKLLLSDSGFYLCAWRGQFDSPLHFGNGTRLTVT.